Reported below is one T cell receptor beta chain. TCRdb's table, derived via immunoSEQ multiplex PCR, lists solely in-frame clones and lacks some. The table records around 95,000 clones, about 94% of them present only once. The sample originates from a study of technical replicates of blood from a few donors. Deletions cut 3 bases from V and 3 bases from J, with 18 bases between. The CDR3 has 16 residues. Per germline, CDR1 SEHNR and CDR2 FQNEAQ (reference sequence). The sample was T cells isolated from PBMCs. This sequence joins TRBV7-9 and TRBJ2-7; D remains ambiguous. This sequence was found in a human donor in good health. CDR3 loop: CASSFFQNLGFYEQYF. CDR3 bases: TGTGCCAGCAGCTTTTTTCAAAATCTAGGATTCTACGAGCAGTACTTC. Full variable domain (rest looked up from reference TRBV7-9 and TRBJ2-7): DTGVSQNPRHKITKRGQNVTFRCDPISEHNRLYWYRQTLGQGPEFLTYFQNEAQLEKSRLLSDRFSAERPKGSFSTLEIQRTEQGDSAMYLCASSFFQNLGFYEQYFGPGTRLTVT.